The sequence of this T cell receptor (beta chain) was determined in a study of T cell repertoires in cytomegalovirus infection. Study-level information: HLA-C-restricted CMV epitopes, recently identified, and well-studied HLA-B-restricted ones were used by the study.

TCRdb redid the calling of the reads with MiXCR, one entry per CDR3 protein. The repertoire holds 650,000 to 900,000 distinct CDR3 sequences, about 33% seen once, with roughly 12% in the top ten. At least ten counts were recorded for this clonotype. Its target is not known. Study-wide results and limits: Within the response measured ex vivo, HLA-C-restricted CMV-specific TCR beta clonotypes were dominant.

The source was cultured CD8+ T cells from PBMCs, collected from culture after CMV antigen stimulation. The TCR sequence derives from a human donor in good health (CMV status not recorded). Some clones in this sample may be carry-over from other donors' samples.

Here the CDR3 DNA reads TGTGCCAGCAGTTTCACCCTCCGGGGGGGCGACACCGGGGAGCTGTTTTTT. Amino acid sequence: CASSFTLRGGDTGELFF. The chain combines TRBV12-3 or TRBV12-4 with TRBJ2-2; 8 nucleotides align to TRBD2. Losses at the gene ends were 3 bases for V and 3 bases for J; bases not matched to a gene: 9. The CDR3 contains 17 residues.